Below are 20 T cell receptor beta chains sequenced from a single sample in a study of blood T cells in healthy people across ages. A J-beta primer mix and a sample-barcoded 5' primer were used in a second PCR of roughly 6 to 11 cycles. TCRdb ran MiXCR on the 5' RACE reads and lists one entry per CDR3 protein. Of just under 900,000 distinct CDR3 sequences in the sample, under 35% were seen once. The specimen sequenced was blood. Receptors originate from a woman of 80 years or more in good health.

Remarks on this clonotype: A much bigger clone sits one base away, suggesting this may be a read error. CDR3 protein: CASSFTSEARNEQFF. The DNA of the CDR3 is TGCGCCAGCAGCTTTACGTCAGAGGCCCGCAATGAGCAGTTCTTC. The V and J genes are TRBV5-1 and TRBJ2-1; D gene uncertain. V lost 2 bases, J lost 6 bases, and 15 bases lay in between. This CDR3 is 15 amino acids long. Germline CDR1 and CDR2: SGHRS and YFSETQ.

The rearrangement uses TRBV9 and TRBJ2-5; D possibly corresponds to TRBD2 (5 bases). The end of the DNA is better explained by TRBJ2-7, so the J call may be wrong. The CDR3 is 18 amino acids. Germline values: CDR1 SGDLS, CDR2 YYNGEE. The CDR3 DNA reads TGTGCCAGCAGCGTAGGACCATCATCCGGGGTGGTTCCTTACGAGCAGTACTTC. Protein sequence: CASSVGPSSGVVPYEQYF.

This clonotype was seen repeatedly, ten times or more. This sequence joins TRBV6-1 and TRBJ2-6; D perhaps matches TRBD2 (6 bases). CDR3 length: 16 residues. Between the trimmed V and J ends, which lost 0 bases and 2 bases, there was a span of 8 bases. The germline CDR1 and CDR2 sequences are MNHNS and SASEGT. In nucleotides, the CDR3 is TGTGCCAGCAGTGAAGCGCGCGGGGCTGGGGCCAACGTCCTGACTTTC. Translating it yields CASSEARGAGANVLTF.

J is TRBJ2-4 and V is TRBV7-2; no firm D call. CDR1 and CDR2 from the germline V gene are SGHTA and FQGNSA. The CDR3 contains 15 residues. V was trimmed by 7 bases and J by 3 bases, leaving 16 bases between them. The CDR3 DNA reads as TGTGCCAGCACCGATGACCCCTCGGGCAAAAACATTCAGTACTTC. It translates to CASTDDPSGKNIQYF.

CDR3 coding DNA: TGTGCCAGCAGCTCGGGTGGCCAATCGGGAGCTTTCTTT. Amino acid sequence: CASSSGGQSGAFF. The gene calls are TRBV7-8 and TRBJ1-1; D uncertain. Deletions cut 4 bases from V and 10 bases from J, with 16 bases between. The germline CDR1 and CDR2 sequences are SGHVS and FQNEAQ. This CDR3 spans 13 amino acids.

This clonotype occurred many times. This chain connects TRBV29-1 to TRBJ1-2, with D possibly being TRBD1 (6 bases). The germline V and J ends were trimmed by 6 bases and 1 base, with 15 bases remaining between them. Germline CDR1 is SQVTM and CDR2 is ANQGSEA. The CDR3 covers 14 residues. The CDR3 is CSVQTGNLNYGYTF. CDR3 DNA sequence: TGCAGCGTACAAACAGGGAATCTTAACTATGGCTACACCTTC.

This rearrangement joins TRBV20-1 to TRBJ1-5; D is undetermined. Germline V gene sequence: CDR1 DFQATT, CDR2 SNEGSKA (reference sequence). The CDR3 extends over 17 amino acids. Trimming took 1 base from V and 2 from J, leaving 18 bases between them. The chain's CDR3 is CSARGGIRLSGNQPQHF. The CDR3 DNA follows: TGCAGTGCTAGAGGGGGTATCCGGCTCTCTGGCAATCAGCCCCAGCATTTT.

In its sample, this clonotype was seen many times. The chain recombines TRBV6-2 or TRBV6-3 with TRBJ2-1; 12 bases match TRBD2. Unmatched junction bases numbered 5, after V lost 5 bases and J lost 9 bases. The CDR3 has 14 residues. Germline lookup yields CDR1 MNHEY and CDR2 SVGEGT. Here the CDR3 DNA reads TGTGCCAGCAGTCCTACTAGCGGGGGGATTGAGCAGTTCTTC. Its protein is CASSPTSGGIEQFF.

The rearrangement uses TRBV7-8 and TRBJ2-3; perhaps TRBD1 as D (5 bases). V lost 7 bases, J lost 4 bases, and 21 bases lay in between. Per the germline V gene, CDR1 is SGHVS and CDR2 is FQNEAQ. The CDR3 length is 16 residues. This CDR3 reads CASNSRELRGPDTQYF. DNA of the CDR3: TGTGCCAGCAACTCCCGCGAACTAAGGGGCCCAGATACGCAGTATTTT.

The chain uses TRBV6-6 and TRBJ1-1; 8 bases are a match to TRBD1. Per germline, CDR1 MNHNY and CDR2 SVGAGI (reference sequence). Losses at the gene ends were 6 bases for V and 4 bases for J; bases not matched to a gene: 7. The CDR3 sequence is 14 residues long. CDR3 residues: CASSRGQGLTEAFF. As DNA, the CDR3 is TGTGCCAGCAGCAGAGGACAGGGCCTCACTGAAGCTTTCTTT.

The V gene is TRBV30, the J gene TRBJ2-1; D not certain. Germline CDR1 and CDR2: GTSNPN and SVGIG (reference sequence). V was cut by 7 bases and J by 0 bases, with 16 bases left in between. The CDR3 length is 15 residues. This chain's CDR3 is CASTTQNGSYNEQFF. The CDR3, as DNA: TGTGCCTCCACCACCCAGAATGGCTCCTACAATGAGCAGTTCTTC.

Comment on this clonotype: This may arise from a read error, as a much more abundant clone is one base away. CDR3 residues: CASRYSVGVDTQYF. Written as DNA, the CDR3 is TGTGCCAGCAGGTACTCGGTGGGCGTAGATACGCAGTATTTT. The chain carries TRBV6-5 and TRBJ2-3, with unresolved D. CDR3 length equals 14 residues. Germline V gene data show CDR1 as MNHEY and CDR2 as SVGAGI.

This chain uses TRBV11-2 with TRBJ1-1; D might be TRBD1 (5 bases). The CDR3 has 14 amino acids. Trimming removed 7 bases at V and 1 base at J, with 13 bases between. Germline V gene data show CDR1 as SGHAT and CDR2 as FQNNGV. The CDR3 DNA reads as TGTGCCAGCACCTTCCGACAGAGGAACACTGAAGCTTTCTTT. This codes for CASTFRQRNTEAFF.

This clonotype has a count of ten or more. The chain is built from TRBV20-1 and TRBJ1-2; D may be TRBD1 (6 bases). With 2 bases removed from V and 0 bases from J, the gap between germline ends came to 13 bases. This CDR3 is 15 amino acids long. CDR1 is DFQATT and CDR2 is SNEGSKA in the germline V gene (reference sequence). The CDR3 here is CSARYPGQANYGYTF. Written as DNA, the CDR3 is TGCAGTGCTAGATATCCGGGACAAGCTAACTATGGCTACACCTTC.

There are many counts of this clonotype. This chain uses TRBV3-1 with TRBJ2-7; 9 bases fit TRBD1. CDR3 size: 16 residues. Trimming at V came to 0 bases and at J to 2 bases, leaving 5 bases not matched to a gene. Germline CDR1 is LGHDT and CDR2 is YNNKEL (reference sequence). The CDR3 region has the DNA TGTGCCAGCAGCCAAGATCTTGGGACAGGGACCTACGAGCAGTACTTC. Its translation: CASSQDLGTGTYEQYF.

The table lists this clonotype with many counts. The genes are TRBV15 and TRBJ2-3; the D gene is possibly TRBD2 (6 bases). This CDR3 spans 15 amino acids. CDR1 LNHNV and CDR2 YYDKDF come from the germline V gene (reference sequence). V lost 8 bases and J lost 3, with 18 bases in between. CDR3 residues: CATAPSLGGTDTQYF. CDR3 nucleotides: TGTGCCACCGCACCCTCTTTGGGGGGTACAGATACGCAGTATTTT.

This clonotype showed up many times. This sequence joins TRBV20-1 and TRBJ1-2; D ambiguous. Germline V gene data show CDR1 as DFQATT and CDR2 as SNEGSKA (reference sequence). The CDR3 runs 15 residues. The V end was cut by 0 bases, the J end by 0 bases, with 11 bases between. CDR3 protein: CSARDPAGSNYGYTF. For the CDR3, the DNA is TGCAGTGCTAGAGACCCGGCGGGGTCTAACTATGGCTACACCTTC.

In its sample, this clonotype was seen a few times. Germline and junction disagree at one end, which may indicate a read error. The gene calls are TRBV29-1 and TRBJ1-2; 7 bases match TRBD1. The CDR3 length is 13 residues. The germline CDR1 and CDR2 sequences are SQVTM and ANQGSEA. CDR3 DNA: TGCAGCGTTGGCCTTGGACAGGCCCGAGGCTGCACCTTC. As protein: CSVGLGQARGCTF.

As to this clonotype: A junction boundary mismatches the germline segment, possibly from a read error. This chain links TRBV9 with TRBJ1-5, with 7 nucleotides matching TRBD1. Germline V lookup: CDR1 SGDLS, CDR2 YYNGEE. This CDR3 has 14 residues. The chain's CDR3 is CAGSAHRGNQPQHF. DNA of the CDR3: TGTGCCGGCAGCGCCCACAGGGGTAATCAGCCCCAGCATTTT. Supplemented by reference TRBV9 and TRBJ1-5, the full variable domain reads DSGVTQTPKHLITATGQRVTLRCSPRSGDLSVYWYQQSLDQGLQFLIQYYNGEERAKGNILERFSAQQFPDLHSELNLSSLELGDSALYFCAGSAHRGNQPQHFGDGTRLSIL.

The V gene is TRBV7-2, the J gene TRBJ2-1, with D maybe TRBD1 (6 bases). This CDR3 has 16 residues. Trimming left V 4 bases short and J 1 base short, with 14 bases between. The germline CDR1 and CDR2 sequences are SGHTA and FQGNSA. The CDR3 region has the DNA TGTGCCAGCAGCTCAAAGACAGGTAATTCCTACAATGAGCAGTTCTTC. The encoded protein is CASSSKTGNSYNEQFF.